Detailed here is one T cell receptor (beta chain). Its antigen is not known. The method was immunoSEQ multiplex PCR; TCRdb's version includes in-frame clones alone and lacks a portion of them. Of 150,000 to 200,000 clones in the sample, about nine tenths were seen once. The data were taken from a study of T cell responses to AZD1222 COVID-19 vaccine. About the study: The study pooled second doses at about 4 or about 12 weeks.

V lost 5 bases and J lost 1, with 14 bases in between. Germline V gene sequence: CDR1 MNHEY, CDR2 SVGAGI. The CDR3 length is 15 residues. Points from the study as a whole: Nearly half of unique spike-specific TCRs reportedly avoided B.1.351 and B.1.1.7 mutated regions. Among those given AZD1222, only five to seven were seropositive at baseline. The sample set comprised mostly white British donors with more females, and clonal diversity was possibly underestimated.

The receptor was derived from an adult in good health. V usage is TRBV6-5 and J usage is TRBJ1-1, with D possibly being TRBD1 (6 bases). The sequenced sample was peripheral blood, obtained on day 0 of AZD1222 vaccination. CDR3 sequence: CASSPLGTPNTEAFF. The CDR3 bases are TGTGCCAGCAGTCCTCTTGGGACACCGAACACTGAAGCTTTCTTT.